The clone carrying this T cell receptor (beta chain) was detected once. Its antigen is unidentified. The data derive from a study of shared clonotypes between healthy human individuals. Whole-study context: Plates per donor: three CD4 naive, three CD4 memory, two CD8 naive, one CD8 memory. Points from the study as a whole: Few donors limited the genetic and exposure-history diversity represented. Incomplete sequencing of sorted subsets was indicated by rarefaction despite large depth.

Assay: immunoSEQ multiplex PCR; the TCRdb copy retains only in-frame clones and omits some. The table has around 2,000,000 clones, 85% to 95% seen once; the top ten hold 0.13%. The TCR was taken from a young man in good health. The specimen sequenced was naive CD4+ T cells sorted from blood. Subset given: CD45RA+ positively selected.

The CDR3 DNA sequence: TGTGCCAGCAGGTCGACAGGGGAAACGAGCTACACCTTC. Its protein is CASRSTGETSYTF. This chain joins TRBV6-5 and TRBJ1-2; 8 bases are shared with TRBD1. CDR3 size: 13 residues. CDR1 MNHEY and CDR2 SVGAGI come from the germline V gene. V dropped 6 bases and J dropped 9; count of bases not matched to a gene: 9.